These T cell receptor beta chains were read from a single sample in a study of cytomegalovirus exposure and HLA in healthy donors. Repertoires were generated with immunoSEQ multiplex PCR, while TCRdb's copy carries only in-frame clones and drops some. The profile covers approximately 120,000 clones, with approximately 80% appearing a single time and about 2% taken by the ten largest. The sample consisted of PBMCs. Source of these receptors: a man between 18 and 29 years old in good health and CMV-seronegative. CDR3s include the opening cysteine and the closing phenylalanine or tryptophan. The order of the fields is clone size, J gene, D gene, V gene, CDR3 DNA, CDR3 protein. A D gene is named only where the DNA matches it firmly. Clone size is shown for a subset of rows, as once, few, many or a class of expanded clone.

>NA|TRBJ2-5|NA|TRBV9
TGTGCCAGCAGCGTCGGGGAGGAGACCCAGTACTTC
CASSVGEETQYF
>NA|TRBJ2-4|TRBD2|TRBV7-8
TGTGCCAGCAGCTTAGGGGGGGCTAGCGGGGGGCTAGCCAAAAACATTCAGTACTTC
CASSLGGASGGLAKNIQYF
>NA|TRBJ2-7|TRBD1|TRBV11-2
TGTGCCAGCAGCTTAAGTTGGGACAGGGTCTACGAGCAGTACTTC
CASSLSWDRVYEQYF
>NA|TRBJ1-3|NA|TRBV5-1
TGCGCCAGCAGCTCGGGAGGGATCGGTCCCTCTGGAAACACCATATATTTT
CASSSGGIGPSGNTIYF
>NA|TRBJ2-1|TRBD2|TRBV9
TGTGCCAGCAGCGTAGTTCGGGGGGGGCGCAATGAGCAGTTCTTC
CASSVVRGGRNEQFF
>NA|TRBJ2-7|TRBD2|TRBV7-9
TGTGCCGTCACTAGCGGGGGGGCCTCCGAGCAGTCCTTC
CAVTSGGASEQSF
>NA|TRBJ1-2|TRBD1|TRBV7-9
TGTTCCAGCAGCTCCGGACAGGGGGATCCTAACTATGGCTACACCTTC
CSSSSGQGDPNYGYTF
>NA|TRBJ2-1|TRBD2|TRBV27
TGTGCCAGCAGTTTATCCCCCCCGGGGGTGGCGGGGGGCCACTACAATGAGCAGTTCTTC
CASSLSPPGVAGGHYNEQFF
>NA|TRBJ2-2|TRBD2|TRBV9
TGTGCCAGCAGCGTTCCCCCGGGGGGACTAGCGACCGGGGAGCTGTTTTTT
CASSVPPGGLATGELFF
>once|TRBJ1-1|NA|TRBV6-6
TGTGCCAGCAGTAGACCTATTCTCGGTACAGGGGAAGCTTTCTTT
CASSRPILGTGEAFF
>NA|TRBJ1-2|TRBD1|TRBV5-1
TGCGCCAGCAGAGACAGGGACGGCTATGGCTACACCTTC
CASRDRDGYGYTF
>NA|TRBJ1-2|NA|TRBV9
TGTGCCAGCAGCACCTTTGGCACCCAGGCAGGGAGCTACACCTTC
CASSTFGTQAGSYTF
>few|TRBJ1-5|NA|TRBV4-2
TGTGCCAGCAGCCAAGAGGCTAGGGGGGGAGCTCAGCCCCAGCATTTT
CASSQEARGGAQPQHF
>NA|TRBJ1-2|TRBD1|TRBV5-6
TGTGCCAGCAGCCCTTCCGGGACAGGGGGCTATGGCTACACCTTC
CASSPSGTGGYGYTF
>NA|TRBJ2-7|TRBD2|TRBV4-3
TGCGCCAGCAGCCAAGACGGGGGGGAAAGCTCCTACGAGCAGTACTTC
CASSQDGGESSYEQYF
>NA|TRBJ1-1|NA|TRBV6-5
TGTGCCAGCAGTCGCCAGGGGAGGGGGAGCACTGAAGCTTTCTTT
CASSRQGRGSTEAFF
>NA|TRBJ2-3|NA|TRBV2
TGTGCCAGCATTACCATCGGCAGGGGCACAGATACGCAGTATTTT
CASITIGRGTDTQYF
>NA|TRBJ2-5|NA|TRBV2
TGTGCCAGCAGTGGCCAGGGAAGAACGGAAGAGACCCAGTACTTC
CASSGQGRTEETQYF
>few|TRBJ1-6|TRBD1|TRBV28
TGTGCCAGCAGCCCCGGGACAGGGCAATCACCCCTCCACTTT
CASSPGTGQSPLHF
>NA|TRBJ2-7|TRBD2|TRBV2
TGTGCCAGCAGGGAGCGGGGGGGGGCCTACGAGCAGTACTTC
CASRERGGAYEQYF
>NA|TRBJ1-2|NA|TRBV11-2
TGTGCCAGCACCTTGGGGGGAACTAACTATGGCTACACCTTC
CASTLGGTNYGYTF
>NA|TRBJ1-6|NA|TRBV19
TGTGCCAGTAGTATAGGGCAGTATTCACCCCTCCACTTT
CASSIGQYSPLHF
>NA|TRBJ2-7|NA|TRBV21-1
TGTGCCAGCAGCAAAGTGGAGACAGCCTACGAGCAGTACTTC
CASSKVETAYEQYF
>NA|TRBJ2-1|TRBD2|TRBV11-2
TGTGCCAGCAGCTTAGGACTAGCGGGGGGGCAGAATGAGCAGTTCTTC
CASSLGLAGGQNEQFF
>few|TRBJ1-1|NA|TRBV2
TGTGCCAGCTCAAATCAGCAGGGTCTCCAGGGGGCTTTCTTT
CASSNQQGLQGAFF
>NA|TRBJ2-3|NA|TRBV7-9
TGTGCCAGCAGCTTAACCTGGGCTGGGGATACGCAGTATTTT
CASSLTWAGDTQYF
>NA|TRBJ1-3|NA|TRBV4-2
TGTGCCAGCAGCCCGGGGGAGCGAAACACCATATATTTT
CASSPGERNTIYF
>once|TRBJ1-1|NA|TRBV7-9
TGTGCCAGCAGCTCGGGGGGGACTGAAGCTTTCTTT
CASSSGGTEAFF
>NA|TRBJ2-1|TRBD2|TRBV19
TGTGCCAGTACTCGTGGGGCGGGGGGCAGTAATGAGCAGTTCTTC
CASTRGAGGSNEQFF
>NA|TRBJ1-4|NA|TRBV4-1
TGCGCCAGCAGCCAAGGCGTGAAAAGAGGTGAAAAACTGTTTTTT
CASSQGVKRGEKLFF
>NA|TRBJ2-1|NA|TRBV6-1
TGTGCCAGCAGTGAAGGTCCAGGGTACAATGAGCAGTTCTTC
CASSEGPGYNEQFF
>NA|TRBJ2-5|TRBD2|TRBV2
TGTGCCAGCAGTGAAGCAGGACTAGCGGGGGCCCGAGAGACCCAGTACTTC
CASSEAGLAGARETQYF
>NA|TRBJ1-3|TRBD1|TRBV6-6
TGTGCCAGCAGTTACGAAGGGGGCGCTGGAAACACCATATATTTT
CASSYEGGAGNTIYF
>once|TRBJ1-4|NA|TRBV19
TGTGCCAGTACCCCAGGGCCCGCTAATGAAAAACTGTTTTTT
CASTPGPANEKLFF
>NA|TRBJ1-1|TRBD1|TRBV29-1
TGCAGCGTTTTGGACAGGTCCACTGAAGCTTTCTTT
CSVLDRSTEAFF
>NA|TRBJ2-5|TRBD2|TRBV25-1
TGTGCCAGCAGTGTCGGGGGGTTGGGCCAAGAGACCCAGTACTTC
CASSVGGLGQETQYF
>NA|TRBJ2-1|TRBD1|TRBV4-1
TGCGCCAGCAGCCTCGTGAAGGGGGCAAGCTCCTACAATGAGCAGTTCTTC
CASSLVKGASSYNEQFF
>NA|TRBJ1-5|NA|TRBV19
TGTGCCAGTAATGCAGATAGCAATCAGCCCCAGCATTTT
CASNADSNQPQHF
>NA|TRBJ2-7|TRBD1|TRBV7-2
TGTGCCAGCAGCTGGGGAACAGGGGGCATCTACGAGCAGTACTTC
CASSWGTGGIYEQYF
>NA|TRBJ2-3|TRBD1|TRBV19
TGTGCCAGTAGTGACAGGGGGACAGATACGCAGTATTTT
CASSDRGTDTQYF
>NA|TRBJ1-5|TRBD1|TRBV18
TGTGCCAGCTCGGGGACAGGGGGCTCCCCGGTCCAGCCCCAGCATTTT
CASSGTGGSPVQPQHF
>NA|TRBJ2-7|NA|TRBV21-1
TGTGCCAGCAGCAAGGTGGCAGGGTCCGCAGAGCAGTACTTC
CASSKVAGSAEQYF
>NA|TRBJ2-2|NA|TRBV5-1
TGCGCCAGCAGCTTGGGAGGCCTAAACACCGGGGAGCTGTTTTTT
CASSLGGLNTGELFF
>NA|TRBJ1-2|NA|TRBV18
TGTGCCAGCTCACTACGAAGCCATGGCTACACCTTC
CASSLRSHGYTF
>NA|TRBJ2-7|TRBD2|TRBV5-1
TGCGCCAGCAGTTATGGACTAGCGGGGGCCTACGAGCAGTACTTC
CASSYGLAGAYEQYF
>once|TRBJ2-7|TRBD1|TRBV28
TGTGCCTGCGAGGGACAGCCGTCCTACGAGCAGTACTTC
CACEGQPSYEQYF
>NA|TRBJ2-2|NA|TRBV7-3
TGTGCCAGCAGCTTAGAAGGGGCCGGGGAGCTGTTTTTT
CASSLEGAGELFF
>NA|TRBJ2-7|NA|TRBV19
TGTGCCAGTAAAGAAGAGGGGGACGGCTACGAGCAGTACTTC
CASKEEGDGYEQYF
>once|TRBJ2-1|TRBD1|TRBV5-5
TGTGCCAGCAGCTTGTGGACAGGGTTTGATGAGCAGTTCTTC
CASSLWTGFDEQFF
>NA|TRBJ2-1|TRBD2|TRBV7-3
TGTGCCAGCGCTAGCGGGGGGGCTACTGAGCAGTTCTTC
CASASGGATEQFF
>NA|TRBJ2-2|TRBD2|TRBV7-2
TGTGCCAGCAGCCTTAACAGCGGGGCCGGGGAGCTGTTTTTT
CASSLNSGAGELFF
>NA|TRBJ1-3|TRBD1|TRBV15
TGTGCCACCAGTTCAGACAGGGGGCGCGGAAACACCATATATTTT
CATSSDRGRGNTIYF
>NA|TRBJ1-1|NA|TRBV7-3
TGTGCCAGCAGCCCAGGGATTTCGAACACTGAAGCTTTCTTT
CASSPGISNTEAFF